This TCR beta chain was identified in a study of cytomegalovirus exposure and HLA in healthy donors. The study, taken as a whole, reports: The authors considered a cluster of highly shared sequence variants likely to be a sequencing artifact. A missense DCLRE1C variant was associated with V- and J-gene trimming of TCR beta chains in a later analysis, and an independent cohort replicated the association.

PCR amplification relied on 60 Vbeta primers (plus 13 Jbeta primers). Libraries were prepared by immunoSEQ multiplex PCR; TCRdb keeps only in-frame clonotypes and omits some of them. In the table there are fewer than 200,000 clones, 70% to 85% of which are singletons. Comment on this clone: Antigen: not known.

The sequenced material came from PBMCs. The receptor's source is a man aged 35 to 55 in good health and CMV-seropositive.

The CDR3 loop is CASSPVTGKDQPQHF. CDR3 sequence (DNA): TGTGCCAGCTCACCTGTAACCGGGAAGGATCAGCCCCAGCATTTT. The chain joins TRBV18 to TRBJ1-5; no reliable D call. Germline loops: CDR1 KGHSH, CDR2 LQKENI. This CDR3 comprises 15 residues. With 3 bases removed from V and 5 bases from J, the gap between germline ends came to 14 bases.